The 26 T cell receptor beta chains given below trace back to one sample, sequenced in a study of T cell repertoires in cytomegalovirus infection. TCRdb reprocessed the reads with MiXCR, giving one entry per CDR3 protein. The top ten hold around 2.8% of the sample, which has roughly 760,000 distinct CDR3 sequences, approximately 40% seen once. Source material: PBMCs. These receptors were obtained from a human donor in good health (CMV status not recorded). Some clones in this sample may be carry-over from other donors' samples.

This clonotype was seen a handful of times. This rearrangement joins TRBV19 to TRBJ1-5, with 7 bases lining up with TRBD1. The ends lost 7 bases at V and 2 bases at J; junction bases unmatched: 17. There are 18 residues in the CDR3. CDR1 and CDR2 from the germline V gene are LNHDA and SQIVND (reference sequence). The chain's CDR3 is CASMRPGTGAPGNQPQHF. For the CDR3, the DNA is TGTGCCAGTATGCGCCCGGGCACAGGGGCGCCGGGCAATCAGCCCCAGCATTTT.

This chain links TRBV7-6 with TRBJ2-3; TRBD2 matches at 12 bases. Trimming removed 5 bases from V and 4 bases from J; junction bases left unmatched: 16. The CDR3 has 19 amino acids. Germline V gives CDR1 SGHVS, CDR2 FNYEAQ. This CDR3 is CASSPGPSGRAVWADTQYF. The CDR3 nucleotides are TGTGCCAGCAGCCCAGGGCCTAGCGGGAGGGCCGTATGGGCAGATACGCAGTATTTT.

This clonotype was found a few times. This chain joins TRBV12-3 or TRBV12-4 and TRBJ2-7; TRBD1 matches 10 bases. The CDR3 contains 16 residues. The trim removed 1 base at V and 5 bases at J, leaving 8 bases unmatched. CDR3 in DNA: TGTGCCAGCAGTTTAGGGACGGGACAGGGGATCCACGAGCAGTACTTC. Translation gives CASSLGTGQGIHEQYF.

The gene calls are TRBV5-6 and TRBJ2-1; 11 bases match TRBD2. Germline CDR1 reads SGHDT; CDR2 reads YYEEEE. Germline trimming cut 2 bases from V and 2 bases from J; bases unmatched to any gene: 6. CDR3 length equals 17 residues. The CDR3 region has the DNA TGTGCCAGCAGCTTAACTAGCGGGGGAGGGACCTACAATGAGCAGTTCTTC. Protein product: CASSLTSGGGTYNEQFF.

This chain uses TRBV6-5 with TRBJ1-2, with 9 bases lining up with TRBD1. The CDR3 extends over 15 amino acids. Germline CDR1 reads MNHEY; CDR2 reads SVGAGI. V dropped 5 bases and J dropped 0; count of bases not matched to a gene: 4. DNA of the CDR3: TGTGCCAGCAGTATCCGGACAGGGGCTAACTATGGCTACACCTTC. Amino acid sequence: CASSIRTGANYGYTF.

V usage is TRBV15 and J usage is TRBJ2-3; D may be TRBD1 (5 bases). CDR1 and CDR2 from the germline V gene are LNHNV and YYDKDF (reference sequence). Trimming removed 4 bases at V and 0 bases at J, with 14 bases between. The CDR3 runs to 16 residues. Here the CDR3 DNA reads TGTGCCACCAGCATACCGACAGAGTCTAGCACAGATACGCAGTATTTT. Its translation: CATSIPTESSTDTQYF.

The chain has TRBV6-1 and TRBJ2-7; 9 bases match TRBD1. Germline lookup yields CDR1 MNHNS and CDR2 SASEGT. Trimming cost V 6 bases and J 5 bases; bases outside gene matches: 11. The CDR3 sequence is 15 residues long. The CDR3: CASRARQGVRNEQYF. DNA of the CDR3: TGTGCCAGCAGAGCCCGACAGGGGGTGCGGAACGAGCAGTACTTC.

V usage is TRBV12-3 or TRBV12-4 and J usage is TRBJ2-1; the D call may be TRBD1 or TRBD2 (5 bases each). The CDR3 spans 13 residues. The V end was cut by 5 bases, the J end by 5 bases, with 10 bases between. CDR3: CASSIRGDNEQFF. The CDR3 DNA is TGTGCCAGCAGTATCAGAGGGGACAATGAGCAGTTCTTC.

J is TRBJ1-6 and V is TRBV20-1; 9 bases fit TRBD1. With V trimmed by 6 bases and J by 7 bases, 7 bases remained unmatched. This CDR3 is built from 14 residues. The germline V gene encodes CDR1 DFQATT and CDR2 SNEGSKA (reference sequence). DNA for the CDR3: TGCAGTGCCGACGACAGGGGGTTCAATTCACCCCTCCACTTT. It translates to CSADDRGFNSPLHF.

The rearrangement uses TRBV29-1 and TRBJ2-3, with TRBD2 matching 7 bases. V lost 1 base, J lost 4 bases, and 11 bases stayed unmatched. This CDR3 has 16 residues. CDR1 is SQVTM and CDR2 is ANQGSEA in the germline V gene. CDR3 coding DNA: TGCAGCGTTGAAGTTCCTGCTAGCGGCTACTCAGATACGCAGTATTTT. Encoded protein: CSVEVPASGYSDTQYF.

This clonotype has only a few counts. This chain links TRBV19 with TRBJ2-1; TRBD2 agrees at 8 bases. With 4 bases clipped from V and 2 bases from J, the junction kept 7 bases outside the gene matches. Germline V gene lookup returns CDR1 LNHDA and CDR2 SQIVND (reference sequence). The CDR3 is made up of 16 amino acids. This chain's CDR3 is CASSTSLAGTYNEQFF. In nucleotides, the CDR3 is TGTGCCAGTAGTACCAGTCTAGCGGGCACCTACAATGAGCAGTTCTTC.

The sample holds a few counts of this clonotype. CDR3 amino acids: CASSQAQGRDNSPLHF. Written as DNA, the CDR3 is TGCGCCAGCAGCCAAGCCCAGGGGAGGGATAATTCACCCCTCCACTTT. The genes are TRBV4-1 and TRBJ1-6, with D possibly TRBD1 on 6 matching bases. V lost 1 base and J 5 bases, leaving 12 bases between the germline ends. The CDR3 contains 16 residues. Germline V gene lookup returns CDR1 MGHRA and CDR2 YSYEKL.

This clonotype was detected only a few times. CDR3 loop: CASSFPGLAGGPPRTVYNEQFF. The DNA of the CDR3 is TGTGCCAGTAGTTTTCCGGGACTAGCGGGAGGGCCACCGCGTACCGTCTACAATGAGCAGTTCTTC. The genes are TRBV19 and TRBJ2-1, with TRBD2 matching 16 bases. There are 22 residues in the CDR3. Germline values: CDR1 LNHDA, CDR2 SQIVND (reference sequence). Germline trimming cut 5 bases from V and 3 bases from J; bases unmatched to any gene: 19.

A few counts support this clonotype. The V call is TRBV4-1, the J call TRBJ2-1; TRBD2 matches at 7 bases. V lost 1 base, J lost 6 bases, and 15 bases stayed unmatched. Germline V gene sequence: CDR1 MGHRA, CDR2 YSYEKL. CDR3 length: 18 residues. Here the CDR3 reads CASSQARGREAPRNEQFF. The DNA for the CDR3 is TGCGCCAGCAGCCAAGCGAGAGGCCGGGAGGCCCCCCGCAATGAGCAGTTCTTC.

This clonotype was seen only a few times. The chain is built from TRBV6-6 and TRBJ2-7; TRBD2 is a possible D gene (6 bases). Trimming removed 5 bases from V and 3 bases from J, with 14 bases in between. CDR1 and CDR2 (germline): MNHNY, SVGAGI (reference sequence). The CDR3 covers 14 residues. DNA of the CDR3: TGTGCCAGCAGTCCCCCGGGACTTCGCTACGAGCAGTACTTC. Protein sequence: CASSPPGLRYEQYF.

The chain recombines TRBV14 with TRBJ1-3; 8 bases align to TRBD1. The CDR3 contains 16 residues. V shed 5 bases and J 3 bases; nucleotides not matched to a gene: 9. Germline V gene lookup returns CDR1 SGHDN and CDR2 FVKESK. The CDR3 DNA reads as TGTGCCAGCAGCTCCTGGACAGGGCTGAATGGAAACACCATATATTTT. Residues: CASSSWTGLNGNTIYF.

This clonotype was detected a few times. Written as DNA, the CDR3 is TGTGCCAGCAGTTTACGGGGAGGTGGCACTGAAGCTTTCTTT. This codes for CASSLRGGGTEAFF. The rearrangement links TRBV28 to TRBJ1-1; D gene unclear. CDR1 is MDHEN and CDR2 is SYDVKM in the germline V gene. The CDR3 loop spans 14 amino acids. V dropped 2 bases and J dropped 4 bases, with 11 bases sitting between them.

This chain's CDR3 is CASSIGGTGNQPQHF. The CDR3 DNA sequence: TGTGCCAGTAGTATTGGGGGGACCGGCAATCAGCCCCAGCATTTT. The chain is built from TRBV19 and TRBJ1-5; TRBD1 might be the D (5 bases). V dropped 3 bases and J dropped 2 bases, with 11 bases sitting between them. In germline, CDR1 is LNHDA, CDR2 SQIVND (reference sequence). This CDR3 has 15 amino acids. Complete variable domain (other parts from reference TRBV19 and TRBJ1-5): DGGITQSPKYLFRKEGQNVTLSCEQNLNHDAMYWYRQDPGQGLRLIYYSQIVNDFQKGDIAEGYSVSREKKESFPLTVTSAQKNPTAFYLCASSIGGTGNQPQHFGDGTRLSIL.

The sample holds a few counts of this clonotype. The chain has TRBV27 and TRBJ2-5, with unresolved D. Germline V gene data show CDR1 as MNHEY and CDR2 as SMNVEV (reference sequence). CDR3 length equals 15 residues. The V and J ends lost 5 bases and 0 bases respectively, with 13 bases between them. CDR3 nucleotides: TGTGCCAGCAGTCTAAACAGAATGTACCAAGAGACCCAGTACTTC. Translated: CASSLNRMYQETQYF.

Remarks on this clonotype: A read error may explain this, as a much larger clone is one base away. The conserved phenylalanine or tryptophan is not found at the CDR3 terminus, so this likely reflects a read error. The rearrangement joins TRBV12-3 or TRBV12-4 to TRBJ1-2; unclear D gene. CDR3 length: 16 amino acids. The ends were cut back, 5 bases at V and 4 bases at J, with 20 bases in the middle. As DNA, the CDR3 is TGTGCCAGCAGTCCGGTTCGAGGGTCTCTAGTCTATGGCTACACCTTA. Its translation: CASSPVRGSLVYGYTL.

This clonotype occurred many times. The chain links TRBV7-2 to TRBJ2-2; 8 bases line up with TRBD2. The CDR3 loop spans 15 amino acids. Germline V lookup: CDR1 SGHTA, CDR2 FQGNSA. V dropped 5 bases and J dropped 5; count of bases not matched to a gene: 7. CDR3: CASSPRGGRTGELFF. The CDR3 coding sequence is TGTGCCAGCAGCCCCCGCGGGGGGCGTACCGGGGAGCTGTTTTTT. The whole variable domain, remainder taken from reference TRBV7-2 and TRBJ2-2, is GAGVSQSPSNKVTEKGKDVELRCDPISGHTALYWYRQSLGQGLEFLIYFQGNSAPDKSGLPSDRFSAERTGGSVSTLTIQRTQQEDSAVYLCASSPRGGRTGELFFGEGSRLTVL.

This chain connects TRBV27 to TRBJ1-5; D remains unclear. Deletions cut 0 bases from V and 7 bases from J, with 7 bases between. In germline, CDR1 is MNHEY, CDR2 SMNVEV (reference sequence). The CDR3 totals 13 residues. The DNA for the CDR3 is TGTGCCAGCAGTTTATCGGTTGAACAGCCCCAGCATTTT. Its protein is CASSLSVEQPQHF.

Written as DNA, the CDR3 is TGTGCCAGCAGCTTAGGTAGCGGGAGATACACAGATACGCAGTATTTT. The encoded protein is CASSLGSGRYTDTQYF. The J gene is TRBJ2-3, the V gene TRBV7-3; 9 bases fit TRBD2. The germline gives CDR1 SGHTA, CDR2 FQGTGA. The trim removed 2 bases at V and 2 bases at J, leaving 5 bases unmatched. The CDR3 extends over 16 amino acids.

CDR3 nucleotides: TGTGCCAGCAGGCCTCCTCTAGCCAAAAACATTCAGTACTTC. This translates into CASRPPLAKNIQYF. V and J are TRBV28 and TRBJ2-4; D remains unclear. The CDR3 runs 14 residues. The germline gives CDR1 MDHEN, CDR2 SYDVKM. V was cut by 6 bases and J by 0 bases, with 9 bases left in between.

CDR3 in amino acids: CAWSVSRAGNTIYF. The DNA for the CDR3 is TGTGCCTGGAGTGTTTCCCGGGCCGGGAACACCATATATTTT. The rearrangement uses TRBV30 and TRBJ1-3; D uncertain. CDR3 length: 14 amino acids. V was clipped by 0 bases and J by 7 bases, with 13 bases between them. Germline lookup yields CDR1 GTSNPN and CDR2 SVGIG (reference sequence).

In its sample, this clonotype was seen many times. The chain links TRBV12-3 or TRBV12-4 to TRBJ2-7; TRBD2 might be the D (5 bases). The CDR3 totals 14 residues. Trimming stripped 5 bases from V and 9 bases from J, with 20 bases between. CDR3 residues: CASSHSYTIGRQYF. The CDR3 coding sequence is TGTGCCAGCAGTCACAGCTATACCATAGGGAGGCAGTACTTC.